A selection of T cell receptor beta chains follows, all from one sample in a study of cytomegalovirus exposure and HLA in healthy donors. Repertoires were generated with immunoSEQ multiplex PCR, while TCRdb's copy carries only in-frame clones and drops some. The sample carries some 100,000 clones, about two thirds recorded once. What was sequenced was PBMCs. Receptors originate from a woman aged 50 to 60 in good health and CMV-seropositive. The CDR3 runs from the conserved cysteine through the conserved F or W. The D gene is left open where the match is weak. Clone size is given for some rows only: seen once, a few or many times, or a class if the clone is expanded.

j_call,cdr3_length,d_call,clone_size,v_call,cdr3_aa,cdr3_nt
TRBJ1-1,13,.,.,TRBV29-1,CSATLQASTEAFF,TGCAGCGCCACTCTACAGGCGTCCACTGAAGCTTTCTTT
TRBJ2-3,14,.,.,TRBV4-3,CASSQEIASDTQYF,TGCGCCAGCAGCCAAGAAATAGCCTCAGATACGCAGTATTTT
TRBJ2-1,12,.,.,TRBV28,CASSFGYNEQFF,TGTGCCAGCAGTTTCGGGTACAATGAGCAGTTCTTC
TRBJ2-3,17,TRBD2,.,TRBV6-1,CASSGVTSGRRSDTQYF,TGTGCCAGCAGTGGGGTGACTAGCGGGAGAAGGTCAGATACGCAGTATTTT
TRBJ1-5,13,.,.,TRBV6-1,CASLEFSNQPQHF,TGTGCCAGCCTGGAGTTTAGCAATCAGCCCCAGCATTTT
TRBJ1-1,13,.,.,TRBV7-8,CASSLKINTEAFF,TGTGCCAGCAGCTTAAAAATAAACACTGAAGCTTTCTTT
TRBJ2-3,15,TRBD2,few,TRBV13,CASSPVAGGTDTQYF,TGTGCCAGCAGCCCAGTAGCGGGAGGCACAGATACGCAGTATTTT
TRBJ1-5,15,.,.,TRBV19,CASSGQDRYNQPQHF,TGTGCCAGTAGTGGACAAGACAGGTACAATCAGCCCCAGCATTTT
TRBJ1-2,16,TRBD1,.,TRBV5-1,CASSLLGQGGLHGYTF,TGCGCCAGCAGCTTGCTAGGACAGGGGGGCCTCCATGGCTACACCTTC
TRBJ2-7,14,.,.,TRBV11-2,CASSPGTGTYEQYF,TGTGCCAGCAGCCCCGGTACGGGGACCTACGAGCAGTACTTC
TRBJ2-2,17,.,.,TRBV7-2,CASSNPIGQLWAGELFF,TGTGCCAGCAGCAACCCCATTGGACAGCTATGGGCCGGGGAGCTGTTTTTT
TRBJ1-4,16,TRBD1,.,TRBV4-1,CASSQDLDRVREKLFF,TGCGCCAGCAGCCAAGACTTAGACAGGGTGAGGGAAAAACTGTTTTTT
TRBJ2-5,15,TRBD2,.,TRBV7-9,CASSLGLAGAETQYF,TGTGCCAGCAGCTTGGGACTAGCAGGTGCAGAGACCCAGTACTTC
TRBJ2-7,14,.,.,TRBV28,CASSLEGSNYEQYF,TGTGCCAGCAGTTTGGAGGGAAGTAACTACGAGCAGTACTTC
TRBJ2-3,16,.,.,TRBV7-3,CASSPNSLAHTDTQYF,TGTGCCAGCAGCCCAAACAGTTTAGCGCACACAGATACGCAGTATTTT
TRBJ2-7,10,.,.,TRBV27,CASRTEEQYF,TGTGCCAGCAGAACGGAGGAGCAGTACTTC
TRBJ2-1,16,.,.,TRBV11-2,CASSLDRGTAGNEQFF,TGTGCCAGCAGCTTAGATCGTGGGACAGCGGGCAATGAGCAGTTCTTC
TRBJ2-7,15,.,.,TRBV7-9,CASSLAGGGSYEQYF,TGTGCCAGCAGCTTAGCGGGAGGCGGGTCCTACGAGCAGTACTTC
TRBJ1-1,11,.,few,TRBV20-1,CSAGEESEAFF,TGCAGTGCTGGGGAGGAGTCTGAAGCTTTCTTT
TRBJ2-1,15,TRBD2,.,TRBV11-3,CASSVGGTRFNEQFF,TGTGCCAGCAGCGTGGGGGGGACTAGGTTCAATGAGCAGTTCTTC
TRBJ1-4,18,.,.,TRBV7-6,CASMAGVSGVGTNEKLFF,TGTGCCAGCATGGCGGGCGTCAGCGGCGTTGGAACTAATGAAAAACTGTTTTTT
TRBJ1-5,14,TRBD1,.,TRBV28,CRTGNLYSNQPQHF,TGCCGGACAGGGAACCTTTATAGCAATCAGCCCCAGCATTTT
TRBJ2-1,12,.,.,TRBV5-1,CASSLEGVEQFF,TGCGCCAGCAGCTTGGAGGGGGTTGAGCAGTTCTTC
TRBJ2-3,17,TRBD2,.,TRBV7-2,CASSLYGTSGSTDTQYF,TGTGCCAGCAGCTTATACGGGACTAGCGGAAGCACAGATACGCAGTATTTT
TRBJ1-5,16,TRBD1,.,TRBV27,CASSLSRQGRNQPQHF,TGTGCCAGCAGTTTATCCCGACAGGGCCGCAATCAGCCCCAGCATTTT
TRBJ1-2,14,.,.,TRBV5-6,CASSLGGGPYGYTF,TGTGCCAGCAGCTTGGGGGGAGGGCCCTATGGCTACACCTTC
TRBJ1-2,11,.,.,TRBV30,CASQQDYGYTF,TGTGCCTCCCAACAGGACTATGGCTACACCTTC
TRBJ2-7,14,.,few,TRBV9,CASSTRFESYEQYF,TGTGCCAGCAGCACCCGTTTCGAGTCCTACGAGCAGTACTTC
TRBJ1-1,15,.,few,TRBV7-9,CASSFYRDGNTEAFF,TGTGCCAGCAGCTTTTACAGGGATGGGAACACTGAAGCTTTCTTT
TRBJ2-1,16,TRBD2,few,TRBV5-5,CASSLEGLEWLSEQFF,TGTGCCAGCAGCTTGGAAGGACTAGAATGGCTTTCTGAGCAGTTCTTC
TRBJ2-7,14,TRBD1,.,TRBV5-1,CASSLETGAGEQYF,TGCGCCAGCAGCTTGGAGACAGGGGCGGGAGAGCAGTACTTC
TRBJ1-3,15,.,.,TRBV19,CASSPVPGTGNTIYF,TGTGCCAGTAGTCCCGTCCCGGGGACTGGAAACACCATATATTTT
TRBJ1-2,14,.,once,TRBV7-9,CASSLGAGRDGYTF,TGTGCCAGCAGCTTAGGGGCAGGGCGTGATGGCTACACCTTC
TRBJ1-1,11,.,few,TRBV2,CAPRRGTEAFF,TGTGCCCCCCGAAGGGGAACTGAAGCTTTCTTT
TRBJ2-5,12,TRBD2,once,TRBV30,CAWSSGGETQYF,TGTGCCTGGAGTAGCGGGGGGGAGACCCAGTACTTC
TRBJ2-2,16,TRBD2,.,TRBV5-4,CASSFGTSANTGELFF,TGTGCCAGCAGCTTCGGGACTAGCGCGAACACCGGGGAGCTGTTTTTT
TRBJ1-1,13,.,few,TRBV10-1,CATRQYMNTEAFF,TGCGCGACCCGACAGTACATGAACACTGAAGCTTTCTTT
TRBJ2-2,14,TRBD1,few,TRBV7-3,CASSASGGSGELFF,TGTGCCAGCAGCGCCTCAGGGGGTTCCGGGGAGCTGTTTTTT
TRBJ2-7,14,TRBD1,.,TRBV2,CASGTGTGGYEQYF,TGTGCCAGCGGAACCGGGACAGGGGGCTACGAGCAGTACTTC
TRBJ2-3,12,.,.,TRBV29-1,CSDRQGTDTQYF,TGCAGCGATCGACAGGGCACAGATACGCAGTATTTT
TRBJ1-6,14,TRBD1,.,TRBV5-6,CASSLPGQGTPLHF,TGTGCCAGCAGCTTACCGGGACAGGGTACACCCCTCCACTTT
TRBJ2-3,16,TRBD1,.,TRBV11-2,CASRAMDRGGTDTQYF,TGTGCCAGCAGAGCAATGGACAGGGGAGGGACAGATACGCAGTATTTT
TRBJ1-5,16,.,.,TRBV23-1,CASSQGPGYSNQPQHF,TGCGCCAGCAGTCAAGGTCCAGGCTATAGCAATCAGCCCCAGCATTTT
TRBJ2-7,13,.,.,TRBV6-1,CASSRDESYEQYF,TGTGCCAGCTCCAGGGATGAGAGCTACGAGCAGTACTTC
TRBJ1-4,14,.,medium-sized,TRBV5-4,CASTLQGSNEKLFF,TGTGCCAGCACCTTACAGGGATCGAATGAAAAACTGTTTTTT
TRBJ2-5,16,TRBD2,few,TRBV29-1,CSVVGVRLAFAETQYF,TGCAGCGTTGTCGGGGTGAGACTAGCTTTTGCAGAGACCCAGTACTTC
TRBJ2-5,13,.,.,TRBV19,CASSTDRRETQYF,TGTGCCAGTAGTACCGACAGGCGGGAGACCCAGTACTTC
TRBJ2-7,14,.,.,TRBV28,CASSLGAGVYEQYF,TGTGCCAGCAGTTTAGGGGCAGGGGTCTACGAGCAGTACTTC
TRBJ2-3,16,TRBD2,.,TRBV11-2,CASRSLAGRGRATQYF,TGTGCCAGCAGGTCTCTAGCGGGAAGGGGTAGAGCTACGCAGTATTTT